Listed below are T cell receptor beta chains from one sample, sequenced in a study of human T cells and chemical hapten exposure. Each CDR3 protein is one row after TCRdb ran MiXCR on the RACE reads. The data contain approximately 89,000 distinct CDR3 sequences, about 10% of them singletons. Sequencing was performed on whole blood, taken in connection with sensitization to the hapten diphenylcyclopropenone (DPC). The receptors stem from a woman younger than 45 with alopecia areata. Some clones in this sample may be carry-over from other donors' samples. Each CDR3 is given with its conserved first and last residue. D genes are given only for firm matches. Some rows have no size entry. The others give once, few or many, or a class for an expanded clone.

j_call: TRBJ1-2
d_call: -
v_call: TRBV9
clone_size: many
cdr3_aa: CASSVGHSNYGYTF
cdr3_nt: TGTGCCAGCAGCGTAGGACACTCTAACTATGGCTACACCTTC

j_call: TRBJ2-1
d_call: -
v_call: TRBV20-1
clone_size: many
cdr3_aa: CSARDVGHNEQFF
cdr3_nt: TGCAGTGCTAGAGATGTCGGGCACAATGAGCAGTTCTTC

j_call: TRBJ1-2
d_call: -
v_call: TRBV6-5
clone_size: few
cdr3_aa: CASSYSVPRDTGRLGYTF
cdr3_nt: TGTGCCAGCAGTTACTCGGTGCCCCGGGACACAGGAAGGCTTGGCTACACCTTC

j_call: TRBJ1-1
d_call: -
v_call: TRBV28
clone_size: many
cdr3_aa: CASSWDGNTEAFF
cdr3_nt: TGTGCCAGCAGTTGGGACGGGAACACTGAAGCTTTCTTT

j_call: TRBJ2-1
d_call: -
v_call: TRBV21-1
clone_size: -
cdr3_aa: CASSKEWPSSYNEQFF
cdr3_nt: TGTGCCAGCAGCAAAGAGTGGCCTAGCTCCTACAATGAGCAGTTCTTC

j_call: TRBJ2-2
d_call: TRBD2
v_call: TRBV6-5
clone_size: many
cdr3_aa: CASSPADSGSSWVKNTGELFF
cdr3_nt: TGTGCCAGCAGTCCGGCCGATAGCGGGAGCTCGTGGGTTAAGAACACCGGGGAGCTGTTTTTT

j_call: TRBJ2-7
d_call: TRBD2
v_call: TRBV6-2/TRBV6-3
clone_size: few
cdr3_aa: CASSRGLDSHEQYF
cdr3_nt: TGTGCCAGCAGCCGTGGACTAGATTCCCACGAGCAGTACTTC

j_call: TRBJ1-1
d_call: -
v_call: TRBV5-1
clone_size: many
cdr3_aa: CASRLTTNTEAFF
cdr3_nt: TGCGCCAGCAGACTTACTACGAACACTGAAGCTTTCTTT

j_call: TRBJ2-3
d_call: TRBD1
v_call: TRBV24-1
clone_size: many
cdr3_aa: CATSDPGLQGVDTQYF
cdr3_nt: TGTGCCACCAGTGATCCAGGACTCCAGGGGGTAGATACGCAGTATTTT

j_call: TRBJ2-7
d_call: -
v_call: TRBV28
clone_size: -
cdr3_aa: CASRTLGEAYEQYF
cdr3_nt: TGTGCCAGCAGAACACTGGGAGAAGCCTACGAGCAGTACTTC

j_call: TRBJ2-3
d_call: TRBD2
v_call: TRBV18
clone_size: many
cdr3_aa: CASSSRTSGRDDTQYF
cdr3_nt: TGTGCCAGCTCATCCCGGACTAGCGGGAGAGATGATACGCAGTATTTT

j_call: TRBJ2-1
d_call: -
v_call: TRBV11-2
clone_size: many
cdr3_aa: CASSLPGSYNEQFF
cdr3_nt: TGTGCCAGCAGCTTACCCGGGTCCTACAATGAGCAGTTCTTC

j_call: TRBJ2-7
d_call: -
v_call: TRBV6-2/TRBV6-3
clone_size: -
cdr3_aa: CASSTLGRNYEQYF
cdr3_nt: TGTGCCAGCAGTACCCTCGGGAGAAACTACGAGCAGTACTTC

j_call: TRBJ2-2
d_call: TRBD2
v_call: TRBV5-1
clone_size: many
cdr3_aa: CASSLLTSGSAGELFF
cdr3_nt: TGCGCCAGCAGCTTGTTGACTAGCGGGAGTGCCGGGGAGCTGTTTTTT

j_call: TRBJ2-3
d_call: -
v_call: TRBV29-1
clone_size: many
cdr3_aa: CSTGVMDTQYF
cdr3_nt: TGCAGCACCGGGGTTATGGATACGCAGTATTTT

j_call: TRBJ2-7
d_call: TRBD1
v_call: TRBV10-3
clone_size: -
cdr3_aa: CAINLDRDRREQYF
cdr3_nt: TGTGCCATCAATCTCGACAGGGATCGCCGCGAGCAGTACTTC

j_call: TRBJ2-1
d_call: -
v_call: TRBV7-6
clone_size: -
cdr3_aa: CASSLNPGLSDEQFF
cdr3_nt: TGTGCCAGCAGCCTCAATCCGGGGCTCTCGGATGAGCAGTTCTTC

j_call: TRBJ2-7
d_call: -
v_call: TRBV15
clone_size: -
cdr3_aa: CATSTRWTSSYEQYF
cdr3_nt: TGTGCCACCAGCACACGGTGGACTTCCTCCTACGAGCAGTACTTC

j_call: TRBJ2-1
d_call: -
v_call: TRBV5-6
clone_size: -
cdr3_aa: CASSLALDEQFF
cdr3_nt: TGTGCCAGCAGCCTTGCGCTTGATGAGCAGTTCTTC

j_call: TRBJ2-7
d_call: TRBD1
v_call: TRBV5-1
clone_size: many
cdr3_aa: CASSLTGGASLEQYF
cdr3_nt: TGCGCCAGCAGCTTGACAGGGGGCGCGAGTCTCGAGCAGTACTTC

j_call: TRBJ1-4
d_call: -
v_call: TRBV29-1
clone_size: -
cdr3_aa: CSVGVNEKLFF
cdr3_nt: TGCAGCGTTGGGGTGAATGAAAAACTGTTTTTT

j_call: TRBJ2-1
d_call: -
v_call: TRBV6-5
clone_size: -
cdr3_aa: CASSYQGGLYNEQFF
cdr3_nt: TGTGCCAGCAGTTACCAAGGGGGTCTCTACAATGAGCAGTTCTTC

j_call: TRBJ2-2
d_call: -
v_call: TRBV29-1
clone_size: few
cdr3_aa: CSVLLPNTGELFF
cdr3_nt: TGCAGCGTTTTATTGCCGAACACCGGGGAGCTGTTTTTT

j_call: TRBJ1-4
d_call: -
v_call: TRBV29-1
clone_size: few
cdr3_aa: CSVGENEKLFF
cdr3_nt: TGCAGCGTTGGAGAGAATGAAAAACTGTTTTTT

j_call: TRBJ2-2
d_call: -
v_call: TRBV6-2/TRBV6-3
clone_size: few
cdr3_aa: CASSGVLSTGELFF
cdr3_nt: TGTGCCAGCAGTGGGGTCCTCAGCACCGGGGAGCTGTTTTTT

j_call: TRBJ2-1
d_call: -
v_call: TRBV4-2
clone_size: -
cdr3_aa: CASSQDGGDEQFF
cdr3_nt: TGTGCCAGCAGCCAAGATGGGGGCGATGAGCAGTTCTTC